This TCR beta chain was sequenced for a study of blood T cell repertoires in COVID-19. Study-level information: Some COVID-19 samples were acute and others convalescent; all came from the United States, Italy and Spain. Sample material is recorded as cDNA or gDNA derived from T cells, B-cell-depleted T cells, or PBMCs.

Per the original methods: Reference gene primer amplification gave estimated nucleated cell counts. Clones were read by immunoSEQ multiplex PCR, and TCRdb kept only the in-frame ones, dropping some. The D gene and trimming were derived from the DNA, and the V and J assignments and clone size from that table. The data hold 150,000 to 200,000 clones, with roughly three quarters observed a single time. V lost 2 bases to trimming and J lost 0 bases; unmatched junction nucleotides: 4. Germline values: CDR1 LNHDA, CDR2 SQIVND (reference sequence). This CDR3 comprises 17 residues. Participant reports of clinical history set cohort assignment.

The chain uses TRBV19 and TRBJ2-4; 10 nucleotides agree with TRBD2. This TCR came from a woman aged 50 to 60 with acute COVID-19. The sample was PBMCs or T cells enriched from blood (not recorded which). As DNA, the CDR3 is TGTGCCAGTAGTATAAAGGCTAGCGGGGGAGCCAAAAACATTCAGTACTTC. It is translated as CASSIKASGGAKNIQYF.